The present T cell receptor beta chain was sequenced within a study of T cell responses to AZD1222 COVID-19 vaccine. Trimming removed 5 bases from V and 0 bases from J, with 11 bases in between. Germline V gene lookup returns CDR1 MDHEN and CDR2 SYDVKM. The CDR3 extends over 14 amino acids. The table came from immunoSEQ multiplex PCR; TCRdb's copy has only in-frame clones and leaves some out. In the table there are 150,000 or so clones, approximately 89% of which are singletons. This TCR came from an adult who received the AZD1222 COVID-19 vaccine. This chain uses TRBV28 with TRBJ2-7, with a tentative D call TRBD2 (5 bases). Specimen: peripheral blood, collected 28 days after the second AZD1222 dose. The CDR3: CASSVGRSSYEQYF. Written as DNA, the CDR3 is TGTGCCAGCAGTGTAGGGAGATCCTCCTACGAGCAGTACTTC.